These T cell receptor beta chains were read from a single sample in a study of technical replicates of blood from four donors. Some clones are missing from TCRdb's copy, which holds only in-frame ones; the method was immunoSEQ multiplex PCR. The sample lists tens of thousands of clones, around 94% occurring once. Sequenced material: T cells isolated from PBMCs. These receptors were obtained from a human donor in good health. The CDR3 runs from the conserved cysteine through the conserved F or W. A D gene is named only where the DNA matches it firmly. Expanded clones are given a class, and other clones once, few, many or no size at all.

J gene: TRBJ1-5
clone size: .
V gene: TRBV19
D gene: .
CDR3 protein: CASSQGREPQHF
CDR3 DNA: TGTGCCAGTAGCCAGGGTCGAGAGCCCCAGCATTTT

J gene: TRBJ2-1
clone size: .
V gene: TRBV5-4
D gene: TRBD2
CDR3 protein: CASSSGTSSNEQFF
CDR3 DNA: TGTGCCAGCAGTTCCGGGACTAGCAGCAATGAGCAGTTCTTC

J gene: TRBJ1-1
clone size: once
V gene: TRBV5-1
D gene: TRBD1
CDR3 protein: CASRPGQPNTEAFF
CDR3 DNA: TGCGCCAGCAGACCGGGACAGCCGAACACTGAAGCTTTCTTT

J gene: TRBJ2-1
clone size: .
V gene: TRBV15
D gene: TRBD2
CDR3 protein: CATRGVLAGEKLGGFF
CDR3 DNA: TGTGCCACCAGAGGGGTTCTAGCGGGAGAAAAACTCGGGGGTTTCTTC

J gene: TRBJ2-3
clone size: .
V gene: TRBV7-2
D gene: .
CDR3 protein: CASSLLTSTDTQYF
CDR3 DNA: TGTGCCAGCAGCCTATTGACTAGCACAGATACGCAGTATTTT

J gene: TRBJ2-2
clone size: .
V gene: TRBV9
D gene: .
CDR3 protein: CASSGDNTGELFF
CDR3 DNA: TGTGCCAGCTCCGGGGATAACACCGGGGAGCTGTTTTTT

J gene: TRBJ2-1
clone size: few
V gene: TRBV5-1
D gene: .
CDR3 protein: CASTTHRWLANYNEQFF
CDR3 DNA: TGCGCCAGCACCACACACCGATGGCTAGCGAACTACAATGAGCAGTTCTTC

J gene: TRBJ2-5
clone size: .
V gene: TRBV9
D gene: TRBD2
CDR3 protein: CASSVHLAGETQYF
CDR3 DNA: TGTGCCAGCAGCGTACATCTAGCGGGGGAGACCCAGTACTTC

J gene: TRBJ1-2
clone size: .
V gene: TRBV27
D gene: .
CDR3 protein: CASGVGGIGYTF
CDR3 DNA: TGTGCCAGCGGAGTGGGGGGGATCGGCTACACCTTC

J gene: TRBJ2-2
clone size: .
V gene: TRBV11-2
D gene: TRBD1
CDR3 protein: CASSPRDRGRTGELFF
CDR3 DNA: TGTGCCAGCAGCCCGAGGGACAGGGGGCGCACCGGGGAGCTGTTTTTT

J gene: TRBJ1-2
clone size: .
V gene: TRBV7-2
D gene: .
CDR3 protein: CASSLAPRGGYTF
CDR3 DNA: TGTGCCAGCAGCTTAGCACCCAGGGGCGGCTACACCTTC

J gene: TRBJ1-2
clone size: many
V gene: TRBV6-1
D gene: .
CDR3 protein: CASSEGMGGGYTF
CDR3 DNA: TGTGCCAGCAGTGAAGGTATGGGAGGTGGCTACACCTTC

J gene: TRBJ2-3
clone size: .
V gene: TRBV9
D gene: .
CDR3 protein: CASSVGGDTQYF
CDR3 DNA: TGTGCCAGCAGCGTAGGCGGGGATACGCAGTATTTT

J gene: TRBJ1-1
clone size: few
V gene: TRBV19
D gene: TRBD1
CDR3 protein: CASSILTGAEAFF
CDR3 DNA: TGTGCCAGTAGTATCTTGACAGGGGCTGAAGCTTTCTTT

J gene: TRBJ2-5
clone size: .
V gene: TRBV4-1
D gene: .
CDR3 protein: CASSQDYMETQYF
CDR3 DNA: TGCGCCAGCAGCCAAGATTATATGGAGACCCAGTACTTC

J gene: TRBJ2-5
clone size: .
V gene: TRBV7-2
D gene: TRBD2
CDR3 protein: CASSNGRPGETQYF
CDR3 DNA: TGTGCCAGCAGTAACGGGAGGCCAGGAGAGACCCAGTACTTC

J gene: TRBJ1-2
clone size: .
V gene: TRBV29-1
D gene: .
CDR3 protein: CSVGERDYGYTF
CDR3 DNA: TGCAGCGTTGGGGAGCGGGACTATGGCTACACCTTC

J gene: TRBJ1-2
clone size: .
V gene: TRBV4-1
D gene: TRBD1
CDR3 protein: CASSLGPGGQDYGYTF
CDR3 DNA: TGCGCCAGCAGCCTGGGCCCAGGGGGCCAGGACTATGGCTACACCTTC

J gene: TRBJ2-5
clone size: .
V gene: TRBV13
D gene: TRBD1
CDR3 protein: CASSSMGTGKGGRQETQYF
CDR3 DNA: TGTGCCAGCAGCTCGATGGGGACAGGGAAAGGAGGGAGGCAAGAGACCCAGTACTTC